This entry is about one T cell receptor beta chain. What it recognizes is unknown. The Oncomine TCR Beta short-read assay generated sequence data from the DNA of cultured CD4+ T cells. The authors extracted genomic DNA from cultured CD4+ T cells. TCRdb recomputed calls from the PCR reads with MiXCR, one row per CDR3 protein. The table has about 21,000 distinct CDR3 sequences, about 40% seen once; the top ten hold roughly 4.7%. This CDR3 is 16 amino acids long. CDR1 and CDR2 from the germline V gene are LNHNV and YYDKDF (reference sequence). Trimming stripped 2 bases from V and 5 bases from J, with 17 bases between. The data stem from a study of vaccination and CD4 T cells after COVID-19. Study overall: Convalescent patients were SARS-CoV-2 positive by nasal swab PCR; about nine mild, one severe.

Points from the study as a whole: The study found median SARS-CoV-2-reactive clonotypes rising from 21 to 38, not significantly.

The treatment was: approximately nine-day PBMC culture with coronavirus spike peptide pools or control peptides (ViraFEST assay). Recorded positive PCR dates fall between March and December 2020, preceding US Alpha, Beta and Delta variants. Sequences were derived from CD4+ T cells from blood, cultured in vitro, sampled before SARS-CoV-2 vaccination. This clonotype was obtained from a human donor who had recovered from COVID-19. V is TRBV15 and J is TRBJ2-3; a possible D gene is TRBD1 (5 bases). Here the CDR3 reads CATSRFSGPGQDTQYF. The CDR3 DNA reads TGTGCCACCAGCAGATTTTCCGGGCCCGGACAAGATACGCAGTATTTT.